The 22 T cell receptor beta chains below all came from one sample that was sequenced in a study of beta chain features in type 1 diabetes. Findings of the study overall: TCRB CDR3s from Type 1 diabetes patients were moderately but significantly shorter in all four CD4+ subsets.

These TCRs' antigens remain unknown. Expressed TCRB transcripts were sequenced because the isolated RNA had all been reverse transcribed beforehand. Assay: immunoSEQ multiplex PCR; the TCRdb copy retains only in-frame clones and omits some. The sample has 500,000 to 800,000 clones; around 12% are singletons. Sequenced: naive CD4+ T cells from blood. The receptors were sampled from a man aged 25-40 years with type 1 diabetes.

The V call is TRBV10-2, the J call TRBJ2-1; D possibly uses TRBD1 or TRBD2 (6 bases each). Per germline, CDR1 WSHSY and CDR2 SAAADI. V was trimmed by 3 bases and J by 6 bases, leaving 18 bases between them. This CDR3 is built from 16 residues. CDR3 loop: CASSDGGLLEINEQFF. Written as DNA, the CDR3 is TGCGCCAGCAGTGACGGGGGCCTCCTTGAAATCAATGAGCAGTTCTTC.

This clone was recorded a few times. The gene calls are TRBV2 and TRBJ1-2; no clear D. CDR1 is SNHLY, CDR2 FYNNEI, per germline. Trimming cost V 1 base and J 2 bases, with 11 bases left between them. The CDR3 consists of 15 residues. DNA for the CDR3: TGTGCCAGCAGTGAAGGGAGAACAGACAACTATGGCTACACCTTC. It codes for CASSEGRTDNYGYTF. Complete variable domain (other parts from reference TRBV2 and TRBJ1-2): EPEVTQTPSHQVTQMGQEVILRCVPISNHLYFYWYRQILGQKVEFLVSFYNNEISEKSEIFDDQFSVERPDGSNFTLKIRSTKLEDSAMYFCASSEGRTDNYGYTFGSGTRLTVV.

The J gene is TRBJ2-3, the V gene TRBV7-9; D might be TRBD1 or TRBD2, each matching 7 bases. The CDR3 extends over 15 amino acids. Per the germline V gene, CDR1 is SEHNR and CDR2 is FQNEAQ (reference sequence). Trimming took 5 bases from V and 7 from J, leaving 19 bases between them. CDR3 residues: CASSSAQGGANTQYF. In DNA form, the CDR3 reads TGTGCCAGCAGCAGCGCCCAGGGGGGGGCGAATACGCAGTATTTT.

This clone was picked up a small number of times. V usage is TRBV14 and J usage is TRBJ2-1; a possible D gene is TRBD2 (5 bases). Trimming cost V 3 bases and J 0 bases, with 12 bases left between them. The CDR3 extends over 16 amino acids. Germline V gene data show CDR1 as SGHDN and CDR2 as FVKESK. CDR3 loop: CASSHQRLSSYNEQFF. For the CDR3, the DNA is TGTGCCAGCAGCCATCAGCGGCTTAGCTCCTACAATGAGCAGTTCTTC.

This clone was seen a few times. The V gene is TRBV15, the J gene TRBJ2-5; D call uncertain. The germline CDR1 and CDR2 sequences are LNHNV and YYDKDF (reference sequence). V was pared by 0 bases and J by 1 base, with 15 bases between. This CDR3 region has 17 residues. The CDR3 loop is CATSRDWRRPFQETQYF. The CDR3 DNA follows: TGTGCCACCAGCAGAGATTGGCGGAGACCATTCCAAGAGACCCAGTACTTC.

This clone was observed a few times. CDR3 amino acids: CASSLAHRLSSGNTIYF. The CDR3 coding sequence is TGTGCCAGCAGCTTAGCGCACAGGTTGAGCTCTGGAAACACCATATATTTT. This sequence joins TRBV7-2 and TRBJ1-3, with a tentative D call TRBD1 (5 bases). V lost 0 bases and J 0 bases, leaving 12 bases between the germline ends. The CDR3 is made up of 17 amino acids. Looked up from germline, CDR1 is SGHTA and CDR2 is FQGNSA.

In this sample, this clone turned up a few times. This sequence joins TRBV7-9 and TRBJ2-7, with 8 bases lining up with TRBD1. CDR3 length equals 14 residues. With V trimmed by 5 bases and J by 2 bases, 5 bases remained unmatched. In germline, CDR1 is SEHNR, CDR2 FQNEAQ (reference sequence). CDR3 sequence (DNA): TGTGCCAGCAGCACACGGACAGGGACCTACGAGCAGTACTTC. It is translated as CASSTRTGTYEQYF. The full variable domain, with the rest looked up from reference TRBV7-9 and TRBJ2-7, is DTGVSQNPRHKITKRGQNVTFRCDPISEHNRLYWYRQTLGQGPEFLTYFQNEAQLEKSRLLSDRFSAERPKGSFSTLEIQRTEQGDSAMYLCASSTRTGTYEQYFGPGTRLTVT.

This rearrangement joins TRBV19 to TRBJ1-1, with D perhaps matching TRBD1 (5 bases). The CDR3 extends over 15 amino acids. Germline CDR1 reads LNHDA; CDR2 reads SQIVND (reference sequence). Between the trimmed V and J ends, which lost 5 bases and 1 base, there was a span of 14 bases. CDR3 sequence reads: CASSFSGRRNTEAFF. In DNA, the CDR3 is TGTGCCAGTAGTTTCTCGGGACGCCGGAACACTGAAGCTTTCTTT.

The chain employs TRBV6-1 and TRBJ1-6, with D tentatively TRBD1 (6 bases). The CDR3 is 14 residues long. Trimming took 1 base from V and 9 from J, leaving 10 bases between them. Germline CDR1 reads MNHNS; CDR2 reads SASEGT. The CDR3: CASSEEQGGSPLHF. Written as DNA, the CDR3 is TGTGCCAGCAGTGAAGAACAGGGCGGTTCACCCCTCCACTTT.

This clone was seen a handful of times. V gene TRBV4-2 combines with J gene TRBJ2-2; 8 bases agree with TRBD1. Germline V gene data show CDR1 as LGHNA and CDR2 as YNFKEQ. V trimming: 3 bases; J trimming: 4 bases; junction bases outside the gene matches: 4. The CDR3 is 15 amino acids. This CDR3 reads CASSQTGAGTGELFF. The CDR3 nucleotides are TGTGCCAGCAGCCAGACAGGGGCGGGCACCGGGGAGCTGTTTTTT.

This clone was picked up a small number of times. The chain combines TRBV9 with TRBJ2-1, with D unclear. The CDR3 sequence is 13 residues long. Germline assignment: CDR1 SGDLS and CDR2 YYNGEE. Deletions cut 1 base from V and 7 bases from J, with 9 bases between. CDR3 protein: CASSVHWSNEQFF. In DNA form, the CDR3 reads TGTGCCAGCAGCGTACACTGGAGTAATGAGCAGTTCTTC. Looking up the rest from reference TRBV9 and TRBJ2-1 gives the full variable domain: DSGVTQTPKHLITATGQRVTLRCSPRSGDLSVYWYQQSLDQGLQFLIQYYNGEERAKGNILERFSAQQFPDLHSELNLSSLELGDSALYFCASSVHWSNEQFFGPGTRLTVL.

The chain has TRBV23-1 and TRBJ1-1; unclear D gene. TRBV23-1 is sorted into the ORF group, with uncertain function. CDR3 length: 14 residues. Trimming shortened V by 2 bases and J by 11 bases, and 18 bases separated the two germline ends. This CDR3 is CASSQRGSTSRAFF. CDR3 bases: TGCGCCAGCAGTCAACGCGGTTCGACGAGTCGGGCTTTCTTT.

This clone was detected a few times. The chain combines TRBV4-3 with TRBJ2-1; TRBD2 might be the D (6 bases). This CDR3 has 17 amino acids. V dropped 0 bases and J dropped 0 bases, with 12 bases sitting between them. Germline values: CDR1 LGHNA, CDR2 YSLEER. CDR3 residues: CASSQDEGRSSYNEQFF. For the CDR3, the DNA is TGCGCCAGCAGCCAAGATGAAGGGAGGAGCTCCTACAATGAGCAGTTCTTC.

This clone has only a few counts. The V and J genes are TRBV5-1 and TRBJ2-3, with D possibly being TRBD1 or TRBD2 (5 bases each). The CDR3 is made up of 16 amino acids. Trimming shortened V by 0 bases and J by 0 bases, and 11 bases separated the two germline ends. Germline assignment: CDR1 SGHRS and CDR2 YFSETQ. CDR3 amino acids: CASSLDRGPSTDTQYF. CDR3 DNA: TGCGCCAGCAGCTTGGACCGGGGCCCTAGCACAGATACGCAGTATTTT.

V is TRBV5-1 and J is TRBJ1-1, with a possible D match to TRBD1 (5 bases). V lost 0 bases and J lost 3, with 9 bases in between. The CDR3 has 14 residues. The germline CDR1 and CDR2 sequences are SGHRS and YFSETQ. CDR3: CASSLVGVDTEAFF. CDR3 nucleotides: TGCGCCAGCAGCTTGGTGGGGGTGGACACTGAAGCTTTCTTT.

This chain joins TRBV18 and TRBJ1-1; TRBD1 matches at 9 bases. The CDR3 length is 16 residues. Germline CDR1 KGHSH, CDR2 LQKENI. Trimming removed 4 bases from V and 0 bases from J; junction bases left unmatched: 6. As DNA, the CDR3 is TGTGCCAGCTCACGGACAGGGGACCCCGTGAACACTGAAGCTTTCTTT. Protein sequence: CASSRTGDPVNTEAFF.

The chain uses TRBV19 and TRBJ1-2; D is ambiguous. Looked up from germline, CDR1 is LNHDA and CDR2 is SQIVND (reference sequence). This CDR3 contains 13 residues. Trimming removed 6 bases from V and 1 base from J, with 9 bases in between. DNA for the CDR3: TGTGCCAGTAGGGACGGATTTAACTATGGCTACACCTTC. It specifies CASRDGFNYGYTF.

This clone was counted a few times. CDR3 DNA sequence: TGTGCCAGCAGAGAAGGGACAGAGGTCTATGGCTACACCTTC. Its translation: CASREGTEVYGYTF. This chain joins TRBV6-6 and TRBJ1-2; 7 positions agree with TRBD1. Trimming took 6 bases from V and 4 from J; bases not matched to a gene: 8. Per germline, CDR1 MNHNY and CDR2 SVGAGI (reference sequence). CDR3 size: 14 residues.

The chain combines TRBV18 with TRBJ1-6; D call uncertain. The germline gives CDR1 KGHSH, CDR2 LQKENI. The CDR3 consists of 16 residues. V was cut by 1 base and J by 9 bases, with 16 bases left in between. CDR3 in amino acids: CASSPRENRWGSPLHF. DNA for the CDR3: TGTGCCAGCTCACCACGGGAGAACCGCTGGGGTTCACCCCTCCACTTT.

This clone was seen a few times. DNA of the CDR3: TGTGCCAGCAGCCCCTTTACTGAAGCTTTCTTT. This gives the protein CASSPFTEAFF. The rearrangement uses TRBV7-2 and TRBJ1-1; D gene unclear. This CDR3 region has 11 residues. The germline V and J ends were trimmed by 5 bases and 5 bases, with 6 bases remaining between them. Germline V gene lookup returns CDR1 SGHTA and CDR2 FQGNSA. Supplemented by reference TRBV7-2 and TRBJ1-1, the full variable domain reads GAGVSQSPSNKVTEKGKDVELRCDPISGHTALYWYRQSLGQGLEFLIYFQGNSAPDKSGLPSDRFSAERTGGSVSTLTIQRTQQEDSAVYLCASSPFTEAFFGQGTRLTVV.

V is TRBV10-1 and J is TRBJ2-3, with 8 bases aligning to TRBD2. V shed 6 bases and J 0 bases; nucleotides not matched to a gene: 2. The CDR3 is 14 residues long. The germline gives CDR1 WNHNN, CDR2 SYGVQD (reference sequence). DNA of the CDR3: TGCGCCAGCAGAGCGGGGGAGAGCACAGATACGCAGTATTTT. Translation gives CASRAGESTDTQYF.

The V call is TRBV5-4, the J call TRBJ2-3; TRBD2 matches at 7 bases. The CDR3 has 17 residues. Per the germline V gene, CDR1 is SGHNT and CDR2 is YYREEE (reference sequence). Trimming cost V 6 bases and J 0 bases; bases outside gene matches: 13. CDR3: CASIRGGGGGSTDTQYF. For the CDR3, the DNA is TGTGCCAGCATCCGGGGAGGAGGCGGGGGAAGCACAGATACGCAGTATTTT. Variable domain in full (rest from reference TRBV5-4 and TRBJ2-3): ETGVTQSPTHLIKTRGQQVTLRCSSQSGHNTVSWYQQALGQGPQFIFQYYREEENGRGNFPPRFSGLQFPNYSSELNVNALELDDSALYLCASIRGGGGGSTDTQYFGPGTRLTVL.